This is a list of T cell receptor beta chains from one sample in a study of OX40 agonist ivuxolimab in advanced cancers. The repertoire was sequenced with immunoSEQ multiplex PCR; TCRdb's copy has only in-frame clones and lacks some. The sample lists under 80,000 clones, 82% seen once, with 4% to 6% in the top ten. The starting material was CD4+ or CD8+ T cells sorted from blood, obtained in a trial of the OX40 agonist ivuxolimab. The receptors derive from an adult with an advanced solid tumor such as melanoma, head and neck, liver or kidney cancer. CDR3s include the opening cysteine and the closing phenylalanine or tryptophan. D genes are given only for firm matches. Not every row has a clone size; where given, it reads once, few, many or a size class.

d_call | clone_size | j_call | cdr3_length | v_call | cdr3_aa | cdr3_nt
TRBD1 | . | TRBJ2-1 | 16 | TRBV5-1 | CASSLFTGGSVSEQFF | TGCGCCAGCAGCTTGTTCACAGGGGGGTCTGTAAGTGAGCAGTTCTTC
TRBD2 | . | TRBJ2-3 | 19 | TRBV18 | CASSPPGTSGWGRTDTQYF | TGTGCCAGCTCACCACCGGGGACTAGCGGGTGGGGACGCACAGATACGCAGTATTTT
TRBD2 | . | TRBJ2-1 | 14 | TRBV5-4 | CASSPLGGLGEQFF | TGTGCCAGCAGCCCTTTGGGGGGGTTGGGTGAGCAGTTCTTC
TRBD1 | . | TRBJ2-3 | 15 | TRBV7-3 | CASSSLQGAVDTQYF | TGTGCCAGCAGCTCTTTACAGGGGGCTGTAGATACGCAGTATTTT
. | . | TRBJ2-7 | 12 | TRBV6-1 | CASSEARFEQYF | TGTGCCAGCAGTGAAGCACGGTTCGAGCAGTACTTC
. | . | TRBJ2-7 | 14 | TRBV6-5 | CASSLGTQHYEQYF | TGTGCCAGCAGCCTCGGGACTCAACACTACGAGCAGTACTTC
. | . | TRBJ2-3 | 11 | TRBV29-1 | CSVGPGDTQYF | TGCAGCGTGGGACCAGGAGATACGCAGTATTTT
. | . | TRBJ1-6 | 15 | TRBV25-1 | CASSAPGGVNSPLHF | TGTGCCAGCAGTGCGCCGGGGGGGGTCAATTCACCCCTCCACTTT
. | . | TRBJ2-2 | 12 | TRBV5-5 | CASSLWAGELFF | TGTGCCAGCAGCTTGTGGGCCGGGGAGCTGTTTTTT
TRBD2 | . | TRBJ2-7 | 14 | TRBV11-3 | CASSPGLASSEQYF | TGTGCCAGCAGCCCGGGACTAGCTTCTTCCGAGCAGTACTTC
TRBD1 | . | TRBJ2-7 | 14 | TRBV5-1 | CASSMTGALYEQYF | TGCGCCAGCAGCATGACAGGGGCTCTCTACGAGCAGTACTTC
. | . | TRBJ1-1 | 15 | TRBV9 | CASSVGFMEKTEAFF | TGTGCCAGCAGCGTAGGGTTTATGGAGAAGACTGAAGCTTTCTTT
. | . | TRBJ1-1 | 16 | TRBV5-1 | CASSLLGPGRDTEAFF | TGCGCCAGCAGCTTGCTGGGGCCGGGGAGGGACACTGAAGCTTTCTTT
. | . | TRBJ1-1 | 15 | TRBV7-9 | CASSFARFFNTEAFF | TGTGCCAGCAGCTTTGCGAGGTTCTTTAACACTGAAGCTTTCTTT
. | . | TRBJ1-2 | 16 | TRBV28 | CASSLSLSTVFYGYTF | TGTGCCAGCAGTTTGAGCCTTTCGACAGTCTTCTATGGCTACACCTTC
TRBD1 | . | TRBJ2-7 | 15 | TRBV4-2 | CASSQADRGLYEQYF | TGTGCCAGCAGCCAGGCGGACAGGGGGCTCTACGAGCAGTACTTC
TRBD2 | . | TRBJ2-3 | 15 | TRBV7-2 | CASSRDYVLTDTQYF | TGTGCCAGCAGCCGGGACTACGTATTGACAGATACGCAGTATTTT
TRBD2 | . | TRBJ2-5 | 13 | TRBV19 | CASSGLAWETQYF | TGTGCCAGTAGTGGACTAGCGTGGGAGACCCAGTACTTC
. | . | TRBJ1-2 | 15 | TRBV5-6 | CASSFLGRTNYGYTF | TGTGCCAGCAGCTTCCTAGGGCGAACTAACTATGGCTACACCTTC
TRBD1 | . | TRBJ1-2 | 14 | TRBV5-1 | CASSVTGGDYGYTF | TGCGCCAGCAGCGTGACAGGGGGCGACTATGGCTACACCTTC
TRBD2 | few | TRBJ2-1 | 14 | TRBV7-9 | CAVRGLATLNEQFF | TGTGCCGTAAGAGGACTAGCGACGCTCAATGAGCAGTTCTTC
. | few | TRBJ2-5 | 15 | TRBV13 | CASSARWGADETQYF | TGTGCCAGCAGCGCCCGCTGGGGAGCGGATGAGACCCAGTACTTC
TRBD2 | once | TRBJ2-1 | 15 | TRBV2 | CASSRTSGTYNEQFF | TGTGCCAGCAGTAGGACTAGCGGGACTTACAATGAGCAGTTCTTC
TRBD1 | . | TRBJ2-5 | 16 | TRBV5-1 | CASSFAWGQGIQTQYF | TGCGCCAGCAGCTTTGCGTGGGGACAGGGCATTCAGACCCAGTACTTC
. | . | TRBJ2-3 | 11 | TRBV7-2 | CASSSTDTQYF | TGTGCCAGCAGCTCCACAGATACGCAGTATTTT
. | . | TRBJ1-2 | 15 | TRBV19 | CASSPRGALNYGYTF | TGTGCCAGTAGTCCCCGAGGAGCGTTGAACTATGGCTACACCTTC
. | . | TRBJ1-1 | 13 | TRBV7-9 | CASSLSIDSEAFF | TGTGCCAGCAGCTTATCCATTGACAGTGAAGCTTTCTTT
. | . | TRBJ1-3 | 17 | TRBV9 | CASSVQAGPLSGNTIYF | TGTGCCAGCAGCGTACAGGCCGGCCCCCTCTCTGGAAACACCATATATTTT
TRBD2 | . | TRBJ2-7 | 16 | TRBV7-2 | CASSLIAGLAGGEQYF | TGTGCCAGCAGCTTAATAGCGGGACTAGCGGGAGGGGAGCAGTACTTC
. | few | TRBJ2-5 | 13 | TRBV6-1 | CASSVQAEETQYF | TGTGCCAGCAGTGTACAGGCTGAAGAGACCCAGTACTTC
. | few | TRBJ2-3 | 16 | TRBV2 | CASSATGTWSTDTQYF | TGTGCCAGCAGTGCAACCGGGACTTGGAGCACAGATACGCAGTATTTT
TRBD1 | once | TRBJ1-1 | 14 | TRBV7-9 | CASSEGQGAGEAFF | TGTGCCAGCAGCGAAGGACAGGGGGCTGGTGAAGCTTTCTTT
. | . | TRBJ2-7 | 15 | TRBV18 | CASSPPGRGTSEQYF | TGTGCCAGCTCACCACCGGGCAGAGGTACGAGCGAGCAGTACTTC
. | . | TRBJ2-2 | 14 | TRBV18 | CASSPNPGPGELFF | TGTGCCAGCTCACCAAATCCAGGGCCCGGGGAGCTGTTTTTT
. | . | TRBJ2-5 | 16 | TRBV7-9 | CASSLFPDLPGETQYF | TGTGCCAGCAGCTTATTCCCCGACTTACCGGGAGAGACCCAGTACTTC
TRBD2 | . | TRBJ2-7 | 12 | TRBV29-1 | CSVTSGRYEQYF | TGCAGCGTAACTAGCGGGAGGTACGAGCAGTACTTC
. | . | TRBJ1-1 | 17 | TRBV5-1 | CASSKGTPDQRWTEAFF | TGCGCCAGCAGTAAAGGGACGCCGGACCAAAGATGGACTGAAGCTTTCTTT
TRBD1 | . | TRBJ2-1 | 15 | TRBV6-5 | CASSPSGQGYNEQFF | TGTGCCAGCAGTCCCTCGGGACAGGGTTACAATGAGCAGTTCTTC
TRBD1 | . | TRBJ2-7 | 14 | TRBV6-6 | CASSYTGQVGEQYF | TGTGCCAGCAGTTACACGGGACAGGTTGGCGAGCAGTACTTC
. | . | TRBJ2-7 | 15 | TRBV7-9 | CASSLAGSTPDEQYF | TGTGCCAGCAGCTTAGCCGGGTCCACCCCGGACGAGCAGTACTTC
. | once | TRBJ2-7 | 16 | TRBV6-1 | CASSEAAGAVSYEQYF | TGTGCCAGCAGTGAAGCGGCCGGAGCGGTATCCTACGAGCAGTACTTC
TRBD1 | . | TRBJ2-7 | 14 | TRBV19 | CASSPGQGAREQYF | TGTGCCAGTAGTCCGGGACAGGGGGCTCGTGAGCAGTACTTC
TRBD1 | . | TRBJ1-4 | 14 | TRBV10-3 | CAISESKGTGKLFF | TGTGCCATCAGTGAGTCGAAGGGGACAGGGAAACTGTTTTTT
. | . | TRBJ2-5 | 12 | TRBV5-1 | CASREEVETQYF | TGCGCCAGCAGGGAGGAGGTCGAGACCCAGTACTTC
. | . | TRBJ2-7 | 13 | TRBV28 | CASSLGGSYEQYF | TGTGCCAGCAGTTTAGGGGGGAGCTACGAGCAGTACTTC